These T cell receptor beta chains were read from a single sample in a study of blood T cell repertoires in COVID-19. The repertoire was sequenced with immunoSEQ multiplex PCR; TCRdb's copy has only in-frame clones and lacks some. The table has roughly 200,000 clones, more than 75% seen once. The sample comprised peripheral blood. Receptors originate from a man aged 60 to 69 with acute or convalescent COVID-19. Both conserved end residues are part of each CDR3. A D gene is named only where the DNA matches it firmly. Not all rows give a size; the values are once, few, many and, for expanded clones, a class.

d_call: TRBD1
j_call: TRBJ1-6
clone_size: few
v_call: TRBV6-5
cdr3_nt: TGTGCCAGCACCGACAGGGGGAGTGGTTCACCCCTCCACTTT
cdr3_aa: CASTDRGSGSPLHF

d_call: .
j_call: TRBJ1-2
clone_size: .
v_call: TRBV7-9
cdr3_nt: TGTGCCAGCAGCTCCGCCGACAAGCCTACTAGCACCTTC
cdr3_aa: CASSSADKPTSTF

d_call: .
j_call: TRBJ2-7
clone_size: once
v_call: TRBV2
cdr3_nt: TGTGCCAGCACCCATGGCAGGGTTGGCTCCTACGAGCAGTACTTC
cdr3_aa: CASTHGRVGSYEQYF

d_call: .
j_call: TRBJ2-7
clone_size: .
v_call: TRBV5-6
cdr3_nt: TGTGCCAGCAGCTCGGAACGGGCTCGGGGCGAGCAGTACTTC
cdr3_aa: CASSSERARGEQYF

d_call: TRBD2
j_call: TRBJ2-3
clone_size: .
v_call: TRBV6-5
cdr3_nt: TGTGCCAGCAGTTACCTTAGCGGGGGGGCCCCAGATACGCAGTATTTT
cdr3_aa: CASSYLSGGAPDTQYF

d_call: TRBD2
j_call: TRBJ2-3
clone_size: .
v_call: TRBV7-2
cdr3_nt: TGTGCCAGCAGCTCACTCGGACTAGCTGCCACAGATACGCAGTATTTT
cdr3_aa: CASSSLGLAATDTQYF

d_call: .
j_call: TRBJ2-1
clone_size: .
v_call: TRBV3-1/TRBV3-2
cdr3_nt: TGTGCCAGCAGCCAACTTCGGGGGAACAATGAGCAGTTCTTC
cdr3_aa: CASSQLRGNNEQFF

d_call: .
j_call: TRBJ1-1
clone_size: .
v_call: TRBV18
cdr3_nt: TGTGCCAGCTCACCACCGCAGGGGTGGATCACTGAAGCTTTCTTT
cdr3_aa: CASSPPQGWITEAFF

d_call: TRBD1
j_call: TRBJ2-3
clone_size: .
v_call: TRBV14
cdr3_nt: TGTGCCAGCAGCCACCGGACAGGGGAATGGACAGATACGCAGTATTTT
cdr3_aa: CASSHRTGEWTDTQYF

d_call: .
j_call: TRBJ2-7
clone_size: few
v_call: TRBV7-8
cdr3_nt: TGTGCCAGCAGCTTAGCAACAGCCTACGAGCAGTACTTC
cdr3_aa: CASSLATAYEQYF

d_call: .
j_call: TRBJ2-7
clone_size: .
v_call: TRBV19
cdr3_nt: TGTGCCAGTAGTACCTCGGGACAAGCCTACGAGCAGTACTTC
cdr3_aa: CASSTSGQAYEQYF

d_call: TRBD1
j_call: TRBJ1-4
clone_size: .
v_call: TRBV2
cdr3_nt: TGTGCCAGCAGACCTCGACAGGGGACTAATGAAAAACTGTTTTTT
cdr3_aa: CASRPRQGTNEKLFF

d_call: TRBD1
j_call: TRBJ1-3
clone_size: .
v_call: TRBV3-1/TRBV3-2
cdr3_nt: TGTGCCAGCAGCCGTCGGGGACAGGGCTTGGGGCCCTCTGGAAACACCATATATTTT
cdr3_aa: CASSRRGQGLGPSGNTIYF

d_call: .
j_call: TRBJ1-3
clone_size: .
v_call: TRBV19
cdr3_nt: TGTGCCAGTAGTATAGTTCGGGGGACGGAGAGAAACACCATATATTTT
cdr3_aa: CASSIVRGTERNTIYF

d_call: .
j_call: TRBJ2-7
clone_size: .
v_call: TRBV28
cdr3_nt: TGTGCCAGCAGTTTCGGGGAATTTGGGCAGTCCTTCTCCTACGAGCAGTACTTC
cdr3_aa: CASSFGEFGQSFSYEQYF

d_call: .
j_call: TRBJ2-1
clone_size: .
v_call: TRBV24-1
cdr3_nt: TGTGCCACCAGTTCAGGGAACAATGAGCAGTTCTTC
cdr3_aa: CATSSGNNEQFF

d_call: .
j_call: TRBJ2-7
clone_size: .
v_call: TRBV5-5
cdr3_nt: TGTGCCAGCAGCTTGGACAGGGCCGACGAGCAGTACTTC
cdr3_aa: CASSLDRADEQYF

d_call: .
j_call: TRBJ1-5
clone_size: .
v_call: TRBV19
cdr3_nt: TGTGCCAGTAGTCGGCAGGGGCCCCTCAATCAGCCCCAGCATTTT
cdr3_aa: CASSRQGPLNQPQHF

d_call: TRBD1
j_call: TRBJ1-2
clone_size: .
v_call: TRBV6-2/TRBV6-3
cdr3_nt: TGTGCCAGCAGTGCCACCGGGACAGGGGTGGGCTATGGCTACACCTTC
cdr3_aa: CASSATGTGVGYGYTF

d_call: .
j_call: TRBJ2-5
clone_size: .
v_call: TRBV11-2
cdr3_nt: TGTGCCAGCAGCCCGCCGGGACTCCAAGAGACCCAGTACTTC
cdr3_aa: CASSPPGLQETQYF

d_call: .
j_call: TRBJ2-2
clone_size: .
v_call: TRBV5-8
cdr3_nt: TGTGCCAGCAGCTTGGCCCTCAGGGCTAACACCGGGGAGCTGTTTTTT
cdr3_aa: CASSLALRANTGELFF

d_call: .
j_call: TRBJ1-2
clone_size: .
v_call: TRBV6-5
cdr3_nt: TGTGCCAGCAGTTACTCTGACTCCCCGGGGTATGGCTACACCTTC
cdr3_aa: CASSYSDSPGYGYTF

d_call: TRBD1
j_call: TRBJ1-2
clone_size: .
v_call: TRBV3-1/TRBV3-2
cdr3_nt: TGTGCCAGCAGCCCGGCAAGACAGGGCGCTGGCTATGGCTACACCTTC
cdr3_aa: CASSPARQGAGYGYTF

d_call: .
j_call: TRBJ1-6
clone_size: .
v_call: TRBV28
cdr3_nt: TGTGCCAGCAGTTTGGGGGGGTTCTATAATTCACCCCTCCACTTT
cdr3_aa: CASSLGGFYNSPLHF

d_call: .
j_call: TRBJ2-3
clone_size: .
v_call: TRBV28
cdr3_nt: TGTGCCAGCAGTTTAACGCGGCAGTATTTT
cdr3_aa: CASSLTRQYF

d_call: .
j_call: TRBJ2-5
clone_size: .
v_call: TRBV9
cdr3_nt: TGTGCCAGCAGCGTAGGGCCCCTTCCGGGTAGGGAGACCCAGTACTTC
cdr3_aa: CASSVGPLPGRETQYF

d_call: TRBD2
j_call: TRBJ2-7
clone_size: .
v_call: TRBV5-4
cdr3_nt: TGTGCCAGCAGCTTAAAGTCGGGACTAGCGGGGGGGCCGGAATACTTC
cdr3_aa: CASSLKSGLAGGPEYF

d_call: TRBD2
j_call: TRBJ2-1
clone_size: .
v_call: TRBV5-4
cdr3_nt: TGTGCCAGCAGCAGCGGGGCTAGCGGGGGGGTATACAATGAGCAGTTCTTC
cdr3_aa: CASSSGASGGVYNEQFF

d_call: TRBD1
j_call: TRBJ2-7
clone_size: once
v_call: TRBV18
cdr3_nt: TGTGCCAGCTCACCGGGACAGGCTTCCTACGAGCAGTACTTC
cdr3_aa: CASSPGQASYEQYF

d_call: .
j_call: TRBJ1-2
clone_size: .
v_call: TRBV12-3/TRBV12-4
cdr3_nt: TGTGCCAGCAGGCGGACTAACTATGGCTACACCTTC
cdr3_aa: CASRRTNYGYTF

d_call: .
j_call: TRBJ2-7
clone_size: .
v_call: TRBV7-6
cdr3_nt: TGTGCCAGCAGCTTAGCCGGGGGACAGTCCTACGAGCAGTACTTC
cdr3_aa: CASSLAGGQSYEQYF

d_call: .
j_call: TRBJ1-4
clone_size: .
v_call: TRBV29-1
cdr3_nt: TGCAGCGTTGGAACCCCCAGGGAGGGAATGGGAAAACTGTTTTTT
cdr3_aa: CSVGTPREGMGKLFF

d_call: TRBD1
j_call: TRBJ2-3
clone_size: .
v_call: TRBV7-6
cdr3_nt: TGTGCCAGCAGCTCCACCGGGACAGGGAGGGGCACAGATACGCAGTATTTT
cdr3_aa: CASSSTGTGRGTDTQYF

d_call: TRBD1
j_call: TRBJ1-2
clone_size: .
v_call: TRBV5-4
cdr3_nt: TGTGCCAGCAGCTGGGTACCCGGACAGGATTATGACTATGGCTACACCTTC
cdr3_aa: CASSWVPGQDYDYGYTF

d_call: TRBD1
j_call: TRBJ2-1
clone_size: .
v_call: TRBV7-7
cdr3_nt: TGTGCCAGCAGCTTAGAAGGGGGCCAAGCTTACAATGAGCAGTTCTTC
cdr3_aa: CASSLEGGQAYNEQFF

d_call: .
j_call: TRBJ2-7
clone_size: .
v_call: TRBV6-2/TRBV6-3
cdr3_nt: TGTGCCAGCAGTTACATGGCAGGGATCGCCTACGAGCAGTACTTC
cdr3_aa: CASSYMAGIAYEQYF

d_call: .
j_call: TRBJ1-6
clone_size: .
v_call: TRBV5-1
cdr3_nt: TGCGCCAGCTCCGGCCGGGAGGTGAGCTCCTATAATTCACCCCTCCACTTT
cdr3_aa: CASSGREVSSYNSPLHF

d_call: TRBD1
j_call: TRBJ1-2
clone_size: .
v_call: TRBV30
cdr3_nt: TGTGCCTGGAGCGGGGACAGGGTGGGCTATGGCTACACCTTC
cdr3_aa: CAWSGDRVGYGYTF

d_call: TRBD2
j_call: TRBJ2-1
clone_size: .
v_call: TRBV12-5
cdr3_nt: TGTGCTAGTGGTTTGGTACTGACTAGCAGGTACAATGAGCAGTTCTTC
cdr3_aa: CASGLVLTSRYNEQFF

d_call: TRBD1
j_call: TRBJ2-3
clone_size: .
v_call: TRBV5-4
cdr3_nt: TGTGCCAGCAGCTTGATCGACAGGGACGACACAGATACGCAGTATTTT
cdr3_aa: CASSLIDRDDTDTQYF

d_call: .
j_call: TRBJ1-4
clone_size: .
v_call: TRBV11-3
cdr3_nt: TGTGCCAGCAGCTTTGGGGCGGCTAATGAAAAACTGTTTTTT
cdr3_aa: CASSFGAANEKLFF

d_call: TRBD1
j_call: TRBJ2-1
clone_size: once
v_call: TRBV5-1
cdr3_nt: TGCGCCAGCAGCTTGCAGGGGGCGGGGGAGCAGTTCTTC
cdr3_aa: CASSLQGAGEQFF

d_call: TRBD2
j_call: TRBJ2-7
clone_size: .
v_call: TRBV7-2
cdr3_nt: TGTGCCAGCAGCGTCATCCCCGGGGGGGCCGAGCAGTACTTC
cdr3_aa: CASSVIPGGAEQYF

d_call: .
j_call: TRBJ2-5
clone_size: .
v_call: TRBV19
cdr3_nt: TGTGCCAGTAGTGTGGCGGGGGCCCGCCAAGAGACCCAGTACTTC
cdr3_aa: CASSVAGARQETQYF

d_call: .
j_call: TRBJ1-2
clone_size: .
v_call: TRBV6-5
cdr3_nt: TGTGCCAGCAGCGCGGGGGGTTACTATGGCTACACCTTC
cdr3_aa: CASSAGGYYGYTF

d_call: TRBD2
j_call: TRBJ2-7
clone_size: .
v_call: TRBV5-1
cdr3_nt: TGCGCCAGCAGCTTGGGACTAGCGGGGGCCGTGAGCTCCTACGAGCAGTACTTC
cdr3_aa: CASSLGLAGAVSSYEQYF

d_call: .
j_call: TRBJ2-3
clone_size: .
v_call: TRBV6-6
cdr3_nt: TGTGCCAGCGGGCAGGGAGGTAGCACAGATACGCAGTATTTT
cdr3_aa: CASGQGGSTDTQYF

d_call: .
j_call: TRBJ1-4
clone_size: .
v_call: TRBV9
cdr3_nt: TGTGCCAGCAGCGACCAGGGAAGGGCTAATGAAAAACTGTTTTTT
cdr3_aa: CASSDQGRANEKLFF

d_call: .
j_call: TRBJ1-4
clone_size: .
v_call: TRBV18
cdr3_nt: TGTGCCAGCTCACCAAATAGCCGTGCAACTAATGAAAAACTGTTTTTT
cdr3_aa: CASSPNSRATNEKLFF

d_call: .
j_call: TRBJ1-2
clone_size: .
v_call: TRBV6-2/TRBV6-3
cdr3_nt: TGTGCCAGCAGCCCCGCCCAGCGACCAAACTATGGCTACACCTTC
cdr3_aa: CASSPAQRPNYGYTF

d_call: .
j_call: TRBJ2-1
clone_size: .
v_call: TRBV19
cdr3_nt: TGTGCCAGTAGTTCTTCACTATTGAGCTCCTACAATGAGCAGTTCTTC
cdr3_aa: CASSSSLLSSYNEQFF

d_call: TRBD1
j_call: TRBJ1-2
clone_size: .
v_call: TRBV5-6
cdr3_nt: TGTGCCAGCAGCCCCGGACAGGCGTATGGCTACACCTTC
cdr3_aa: CASSPGQAYGYTF

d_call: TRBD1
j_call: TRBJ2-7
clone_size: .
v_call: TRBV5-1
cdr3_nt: TGCGCCAGCAGCCCGGGCCCGGGACAGGGCTACGAGCAGTACTTC
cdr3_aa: CASSPGPGQGYEQYF

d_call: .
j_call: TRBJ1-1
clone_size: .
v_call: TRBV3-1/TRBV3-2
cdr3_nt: TGTGCCAGCAGCCTAGCGAGTGGTGGGACTGAAGCTTTCTTT
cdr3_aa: CASSLASGGTEAFF

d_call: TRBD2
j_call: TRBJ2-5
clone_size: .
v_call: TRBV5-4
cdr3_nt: TGTGCCAGCAGCTTGACTAGCGGGGGGGTAGAGACCCAGTACTTC
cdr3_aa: CASSLTSGGVETQYF